This TCR beta chain stems from a study of blood T cell repertoires in COVID-19. Per the original data handling: Amplified reference gene primers provided the basis for estimating nucleated cell counts. Sequenced by immunoSEQ multiplex PCR; TCRdb stores in-frame clones only, minus some. V and J calls and clone size are given by that table; D and trimming were obtained from the DNA. The repertoire holds about 300,000 clones, over 70% seen once, with around 1.2% in the top ten. Per germline, CDR1 LGHDT and CDR2 YNNKEL (reference sequence). The CDR3 spans 14 residues. With 4 bases removed from V and 1 base from J, the gap between germline ends came to 7 bases.

Sequenced material: peripheral blood. This receptor was obtained from a woman between 45 and 60 years old with acute or convalescent COVID-19. The chain combines TRBV3-1 (or the pseudogene TRBV3-2) with TRBJ2-2; D is unresolved. Here the CDR3 DNA reads TGTGCCAGCAGCCCCATAGTGAACACCGGGGAGCTGTTTTTT. Its translation: CASSPIVNTGELFF.